The 8 T cell receptor beta chains in this list originate from one sample, sequenced in a study of blood T cell repertoires in COVID-19. Profiling relied on immunoSEQ multiplex PCR, and the TCRdb table lists in-frame clones only, not all of them. The sample has over 250,000 clones; more than 75% are singletons. Material: PBMCs or T cells enriched from blood (not recorded which). These receptors all come from a woman in her 30s who had recovered from COVID-19.

This clone was detected only a few times. The chain uses TRBV7-2 and TRBJ2-3; 8 bases agree with TRBD2. V lost 7 bases and J lost 2; bases outside the gene matches: 8. The CDR3 consists of 15 residues. The V gene's germline CDR1 is SGHTA and CDR2 FQGNSA. The DNA of the CDR3 is TGTGCCAGCACCCCCCAGCGGGGGCTCACAGATACGCAGTATTTT. Protein sequence: CASTPQRGLTDTQYF. The whole variable domain, remainder taken from reference TRBV7-2 and TRBJ2-3, is GAGVSQSPSNKVTEKGKDVELRCDPISGHTALYWYRQSLGQGLEFLIYFQGNSAPDKSGLPSDRFSAERTGGSVSTLTIQRTQQEDSAVYLCASTPQRGLTDTQYFGPGTRLTVL.

The chain carries TRBV19 and TRBJ1-4, with 8 bases aligning to TRBD1. With V trimmed by 3 bases and J by 8 bases, 8 bases remained unmatched. CDR3 length: 15 residues. Germline CDR1 LNHDA, CDR2 SQIVND (reference sequence). The CDR3 DNA reads TGTGCCAGTAGTATGGGGACAGGCCGAAGGGAAAAACTGTTTTTT. Translating it yields CASSMGTGRREKLFF.

This chain connects TRBV3-1 (or the pseudogene TRBV3-2) to TRBJ1-1; a possible D gene is TRBD1 (5 bases). Germline CDR1 and CDR2: LGHDT and YNNKEL (reference sequence). The CDR3 loop spans 14 amino acids. V was pared by 1 base and J by 5 bases, with 11 bases between. CDR3 in amino acids: CASSQGQGVTEAFF. CDR3 bases: TGTGCCAGCAGCCAAGGTCAGGGCGTAACTGAAGCTTTCTTT.

V is TRBV7-2 and J is TRBJ2-7, with D perhaps matching TRBD2 (6 bases). V dropped 0 bases and J dropped 7 bases, with 19 bases sitting between them. Germline CDR1 is SGHTA and CDR2 is FQGNSA. The CDR3 loop spans 16 amino acids. CDR3 loop: CASSLAGGGAPGEQYF. As DNA, the CDR3 is TGTGCCAGCAGCTTAGCGGGCGGAGGGGCCCCTGGAGAGCAGTACTTC. Variable domain in full (rest from reference TRBV7-2 and TRBJ2-7): GAGVSQSPSNKVTEKGKDVELRCDPISGHTALYWYRQSLGQGLEFLIYFQGNSAPDKSGLPSDRFSAERTGGSVSTLTIQRTQQEDSAVYLCASSLAGGGAPGEQYFGPGTRLTVT.

In this sample, this clone turned up a few times. CDR3 sequence: CASSPVSSGNTIYF. Written as DNA, the CDR3 is TGCGCCAGCAGCCCCGTCAGCTCTGGAAACACCATATATTTT. The chain has TRBV5-1 and TRBJ1-3; D gene unclear. The germline V gene encodes CDR1 SGHRS and CDR2 YFSETQ. This CDR3 is built from 14 residues. The V and J ends lost 4 bases and 0 bases respectively, with 8 bases between them.

This chain connects TRBV4-2 to TRBJ2-7, with 8 bases matching TRBD1. The CDR3 length is 16 residues. Germline CDR1 is LGHNA and CDR2 is YNFKEQ. Germline trimming cut 3 bases from V and 5 bases from J; bases unmatched to any gene: 12. The CDR3 loop reads CASSQVRDRTFHEQYF. For the CDR3, the DNA is TGTGCCAGCAGCCAGGTCCGGGACAGGACATTCCACGAGCAGTACTTC.

The CDR3 is CAISERTVSGNTIYF. The CDR3 DNA sequence: TGTGCCATCAGTGAGCGGACAGTCTCTGGAAACACCATATATTTT. The chain carries TRBV10-3 and TRBJ1-3; D may be TRBD1 (6 bases). The CDR3 covers 15 residues. Germline V gene data show CDR1 as ENHRY and CDR2 as SYGVKD. Trimming shortened V by 2 bases and J by 0 bases, and 8 bases separated the two germline ends.

Of note for this clone: This sample includes further DNA sequences coding for the same CDR3. The gene calls are TRBV5-1 and TRBJ1-2; 8 bases are shared with TRBD1. This CDR3 is built from 13 residues. The trim removed 4 bases at V and 7 bases at J, leaving 6 bases unmatched. Germline V lookup: CDR1 SGHRS, CDR2 YFSETQ. This chain's CDR3 is CASSLGTGGGYTF. Written as DNA, the CDR3 is TGCGCCAGCAGCCTCGGGACAGGAGGTGGCTACACCTTC.